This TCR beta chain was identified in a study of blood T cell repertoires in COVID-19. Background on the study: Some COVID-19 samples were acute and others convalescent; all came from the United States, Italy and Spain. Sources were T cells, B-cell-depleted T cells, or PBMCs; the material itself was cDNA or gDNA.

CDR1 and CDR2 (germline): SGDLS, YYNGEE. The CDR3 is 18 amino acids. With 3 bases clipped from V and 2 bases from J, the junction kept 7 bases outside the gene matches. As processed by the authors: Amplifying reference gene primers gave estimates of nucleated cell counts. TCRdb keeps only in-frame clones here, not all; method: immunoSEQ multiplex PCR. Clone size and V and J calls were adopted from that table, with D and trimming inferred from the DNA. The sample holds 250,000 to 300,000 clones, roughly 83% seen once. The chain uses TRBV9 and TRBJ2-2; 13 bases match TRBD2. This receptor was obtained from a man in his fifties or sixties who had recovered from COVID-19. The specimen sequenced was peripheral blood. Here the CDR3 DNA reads TGTGCCAGCAGCGGGGGACTAGCGGGAAGTATAAACACCGGGGAGCTGTTTTTT. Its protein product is CASSGGLAGSINTGELFF.